The rows below give T cell receptor beta chains drawn from one sample of a study of blood T cell repertoires in COVID-19. Method: immunoSEQ multiplex PCR; TCRdb's copy keeps in-frame clones and lacks some. The sample has tens of thousands of clones, roughly nine tenths seen once; the top ten hold around 6%. Sequenced input: peripheral blood. Every receptor here comes from a human donor in a cohort sampled during active COVID-19. The CDR3 runs from the conserved cysteine through the conserved F or W. The D gene is left open where the match is weak. The listing skips clone size in some rows; elsewhere it reads once, few, many or a size class.

J gene | D gene | V gene | clone size | CDR3 protein | CDR3 DNA
TRBJ1-1 | TRBD1 | TRBV15 | - | CATSRKGASNEAFF | TGTGCCACCAGCAGAAAGGGGGCTAGTAATGAAGCTTTCTTT
TRBJ2-2 | - | TRBV9 | - | CASSVEVGTAGGELFF | TGTGCCAGCAGCGTAGAGGTCGGGACTGCGGGCGGGGAGCTGTTTTTT
TRBJ1-1 | - | TRBV12-3/TRBV12-4 | - | CASSWRKSEAFF | TGTGCCAGCAGCTGGAGGAAGTCTGAAGCTTTCTTT
TRBJ1-2 | - | TRBV28 | - | CASSPRTATNYGYTF | TGTGCCAGCAGTCCTCGGACAGCTACAAACTATGGCTACACCTTC
TRBJ1-2 | - | TRBV30 | - | CAWSVTGVGGLYGYTF | TGTGCCTGGAGTGTAACAGGTGTCGGGGGGCTATATGGCTACACCTTC
TRBJ2-7 | - | TRBV12-5 | once | CASGNLGATYEQYF | TGTGCTAGTGGTAACCTTGGGGCTACCTACGAGCAGTACTTC
TRBJ2-1 | - | TRBV6-5 | - | CATRENSYNEQFF | TGTGCCACCCGAGAGAACTCCTACAATGAGCAGTTCTTC
TRBJ1-6 | - | TRBV6-5 | - | CASTAGVNSPLHF | TGTGCCAGCACGGCAGGGGTGAATTCACCCCTCCACTTT
TRBJ1-3 | - | TRBV3-1/TRBV3-2 | - | CASSQDSSGNTIYF | TGTGCCAGCAGCCAAGACTCCTCTGGAAACACCATATATTTT
TRBJ2-7 | - | TRBV6-5 | - | CASSYGQTYEQYF | TGTGCCAGCAGTTATGGACAGACCTACGAGCAGTACTTC
TRBJ2-7 | TRBD1 | TRBV5-5 | few | CASSSWTGPGEQYF | TGTGCCAGCAGCTCCTGGACAGGTCCAGGCGAGCAGTACTTC
TRBJ2-2 | - | TRBV5-1 | - | CASSIGQRAGELFF | TGCGCCAGCAGCATAGGACAGAGGGCCGGGGAGCTGTTTTTT
TRBJ1-5 | - | TRBV6-1 | - | CASSEAGWGGEHF | TGTGCCAGCAGTGAAGCAGGTTGGGGGGGCGAGCATTTT
TRBJ2-1 | - | TRBV28 | - | CASSLGGTYNEQFF | TGTGCCAGCAGTTTAGGAGGGACCTACAATGAGCAGTTCTTC
TRBJ1-5 | - | TRBV6-5 | - | CASSGQTDQPQHF | TGTGCCAGCAGCGGACAAACAGATCAGCCCCAGCATTTT
TRBJ2-1 | TRBD1 | TRBV27 | once | CASSLQGDEQFF | TGTGCCAGCAGTTTACAGGGGGATGAGCAGTTCTTC
TRBJ1-2 | - | TRBV15 | - | CATSRDRGREGYTF | TGTGCCACCAGCAGAGATAGGGGAAGGGAAGGCTACACCTTC
TRBJ1-3 | TRBD1 | TRBV11-2 | - | CASSAYGTDGNTIYF | TGTGCCAGCAGCGCATATGGGACAGATGGAAACACCATATATTTT
TRBJ1-2 | - | TRBV7-8 | - | CASSQPNLFGGYTF | TGTGCCAGCAGTCAACCCAATCTCTTCGGTGGCTACACCTTC
TRBJ2-1 | TRBD2 | TRBV9 | - | CASSPWEGPYNEQFF | TGTGCCAGCAGCCCCTGGGAGGGCCCCTACAATGAGCAGTTCTTC
TRBJ1-2 | TRBD1 | TRBV19 | - | CASTETGVGYGYTF | TGTGCCAGTACCGAGACAGGGGTTGGCTATGGCTACACCTTC
TRBJ2-7 | - | TRBV7-9 | few | CASSFTGEAYEQYF | TGTGCCAGCAGCTTTACGGGAGAGGCCTACGAGCAGTACTTC
TRBJ1-2 | - | TRBV2 | few | CASRAGQALYGYTF | TGTGCCAGCAGGGCGGGGCAGGCCCTCTATGGCTACACCTTC
TRBJ2-1 | TRBD2 | TRBV2 | - | CASSSTSGNYNEQFF | TGTGCCAGCAGTAGCACTAGCGGAAACTACAATGAGCAGTTCTTC
TRBJ2-3 | TRBD2 | TRBV28 | - | CASGTSGSTDTQYF | TGTGCCAGCGGGACTAGCGGAAGCACAGATACGCAGTATTTT
TRBJ1-3 | - | TRBV5-1 | few | CASREGNAGNTIYF | TGCGCCAGCCGGGAGGGTAATGCTGGAAACACCATATATTTT
TRBJ1-6 | - | TRBV18 | - | CASSPQSDSNSPLHF | TGTGCCAGCTCACCGCAGTCTGATTCTAATTCACCCCTCCACTTT
TRBJ2-2 | TRBD2 | TRBV2 | - | CASSGTSVNTGELFF | TGTGCCAGCAGTGGGACTAGCGTGAACACCGGGGAGCTGTTTTTT
TRBJ2-7 | TRBD2 | TRBV3-1/TRBV3-2 | - | CASSQRGGGPNSYEQYF | TGTGCCAGCAGCCAACGCGGCGGGGGGCCGAACTCCTACGAGCAGTACTTC
TRBJ1-1 | TRBD1 | TRBV10-2 | once | CASSESRRDRLNTEAFF | TGCGCCAGCAGTGAGTCGAGACGGGACAGGTTGAACACTGAAGCTTTCTTT
TRBJ2-3 | - | TRBV7-2 | - | CASSFKPGDTQYF | TGTGCCAGCAGCTTCAAGCCGGGGGATACGCAGTATTTT
TRBJ1-1 | TRBD1 | TRBV3-1/TRBV3-2 | - | CASSLKAGGYVAEAFF | TGTGCCAGCAGCCTGAAGGCAGGGGGCTATGTGGCTGAAGCTTTCTTT
TRBJ2-7 | - | TRBV24-1 | - | CATSSSAGKHYEQYF | TGTGCCACCAGTTCTTCGGCAGGGAAGCACTACGAGCAGTACTTC
TRBJ2-1 | - | TRBV11-2 | - | CASSLGLNNEQFF | TGTGCCAGCAGCTTAGGACTGAACAATGAGCAGTTCTTC
TRBJ2-1 | TRBD1 | TRBV28 | - | CASSLAPGGAYNEQFF | TGTGCCAGCAGTTTAGCCCCAGGGGGCGCGTACAATGAGCAGTTCTTC
TRBJ1-6 | TRBD1 | TRBV7-9 | once | CASRPAGTASSPLHF | TGTGCCAGCAGACCGGCTGGGACAGCTAGTTCACCCCTCCACTTT